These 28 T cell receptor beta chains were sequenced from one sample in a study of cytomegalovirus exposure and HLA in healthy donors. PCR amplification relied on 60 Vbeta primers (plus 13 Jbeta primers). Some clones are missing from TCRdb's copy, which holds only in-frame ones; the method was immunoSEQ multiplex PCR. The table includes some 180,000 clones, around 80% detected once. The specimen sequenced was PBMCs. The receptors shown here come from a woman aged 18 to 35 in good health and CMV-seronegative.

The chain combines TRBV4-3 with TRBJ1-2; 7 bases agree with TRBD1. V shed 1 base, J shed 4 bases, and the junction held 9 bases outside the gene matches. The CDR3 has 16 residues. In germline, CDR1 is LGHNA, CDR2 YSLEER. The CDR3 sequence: CASSQVTGTLFYGYTF. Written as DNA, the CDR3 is TGCGCCAGCAGCCAAGTGACAGGGACTCTGTTCTATGGCTACACCTTC.

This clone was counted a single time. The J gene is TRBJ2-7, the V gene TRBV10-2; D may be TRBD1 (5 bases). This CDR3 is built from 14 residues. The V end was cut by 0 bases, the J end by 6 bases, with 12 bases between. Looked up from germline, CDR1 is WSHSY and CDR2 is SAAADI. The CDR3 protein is CASSESWTSGEQYF. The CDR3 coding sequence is TGCGCCAGCAGTGAGTCGTGGACATCGGGCGAGCAGTACTTC.

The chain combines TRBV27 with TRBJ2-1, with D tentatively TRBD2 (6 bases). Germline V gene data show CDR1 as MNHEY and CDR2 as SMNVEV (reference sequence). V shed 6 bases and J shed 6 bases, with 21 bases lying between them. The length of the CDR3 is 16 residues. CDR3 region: CASSLRGGSQANEQFF. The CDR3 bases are TGTGCCAGCAGCCTGCGGGGCGGGTCCCAAGCCAATGAGCAGTTCTTC.

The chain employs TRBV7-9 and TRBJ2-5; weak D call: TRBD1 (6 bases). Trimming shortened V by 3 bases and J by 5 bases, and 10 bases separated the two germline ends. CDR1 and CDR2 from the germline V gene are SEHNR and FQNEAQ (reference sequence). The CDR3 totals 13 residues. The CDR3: CASSLYRVETQYF. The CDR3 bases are TGTGCCAGCAGCTTGTACAGGGTGGAGACCCAGTACTTC.

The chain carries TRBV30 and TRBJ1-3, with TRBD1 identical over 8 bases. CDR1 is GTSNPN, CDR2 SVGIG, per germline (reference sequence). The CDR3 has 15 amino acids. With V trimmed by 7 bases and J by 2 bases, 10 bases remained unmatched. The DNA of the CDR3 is TGTGCCTCACGACCCACGGGACAGGCTGGAAACACCATATATTTT. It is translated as CASRPTGQAGNTIYF.

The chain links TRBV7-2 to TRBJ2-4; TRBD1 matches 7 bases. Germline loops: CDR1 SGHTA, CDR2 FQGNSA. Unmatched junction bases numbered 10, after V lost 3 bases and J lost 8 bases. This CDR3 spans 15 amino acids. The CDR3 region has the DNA TGTGCCAGCAGCTTTGAGGGGGCTCGTAGGGACATTCAGTACTTC. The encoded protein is CASSFEGARRDIQYF.

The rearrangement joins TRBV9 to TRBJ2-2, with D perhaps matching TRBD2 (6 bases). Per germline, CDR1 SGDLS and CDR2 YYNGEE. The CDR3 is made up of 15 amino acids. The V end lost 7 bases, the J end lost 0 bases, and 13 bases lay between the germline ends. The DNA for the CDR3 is TGTGCCAGCGGAGGGCGAGCGGCGAACACCGGGGAGCTGTTTTTT. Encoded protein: CASGGRAANTGELFF.

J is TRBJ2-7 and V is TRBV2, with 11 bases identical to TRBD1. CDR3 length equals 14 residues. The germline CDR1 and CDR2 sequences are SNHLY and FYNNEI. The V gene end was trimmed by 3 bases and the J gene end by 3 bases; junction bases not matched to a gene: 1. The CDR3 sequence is CASSDGTGGYEQYF. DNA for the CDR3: TGTGCCAGCAGTGATGGGACAGGGGGCTACGAGCAGTACTTC.

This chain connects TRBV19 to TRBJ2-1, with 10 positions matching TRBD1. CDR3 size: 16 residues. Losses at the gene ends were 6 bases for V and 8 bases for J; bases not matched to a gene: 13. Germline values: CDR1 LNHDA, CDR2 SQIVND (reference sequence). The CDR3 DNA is TGTGCCAGTAGCCCGCGACAGGGGGCAGCGATCGATGAGCAGTTCTTC. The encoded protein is CASSPRQGAAIDEQFF. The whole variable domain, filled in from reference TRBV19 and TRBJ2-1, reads DGGITQSPKYLFRKEGQNVTLSCEQNLNHDAMYWYRQDPGQGLRLIYYSQIVNDFQKGDIAEGYSVSREKKESFPLTVTSAQKNPTAFYLCASSPRQGAAIDEQFFGPGTRLTVL.

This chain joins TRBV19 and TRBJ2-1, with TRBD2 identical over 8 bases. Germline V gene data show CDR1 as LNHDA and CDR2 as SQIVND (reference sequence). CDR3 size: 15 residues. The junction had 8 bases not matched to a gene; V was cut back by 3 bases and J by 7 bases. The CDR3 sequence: CASSMPGLVSNEQFF. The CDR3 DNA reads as TGTGCCAGTAGTATGCCGGGACTAGTTTCTAATGAGCAGTTCTTC.

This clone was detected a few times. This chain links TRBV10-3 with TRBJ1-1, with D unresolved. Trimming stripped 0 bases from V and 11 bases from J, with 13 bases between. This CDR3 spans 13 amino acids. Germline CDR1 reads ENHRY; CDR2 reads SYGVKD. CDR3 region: CAISESSPLLAFF. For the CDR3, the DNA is TGTGCCATCAGTGAGTCGTCTCCCCTCTTGGCTTTCTTT.

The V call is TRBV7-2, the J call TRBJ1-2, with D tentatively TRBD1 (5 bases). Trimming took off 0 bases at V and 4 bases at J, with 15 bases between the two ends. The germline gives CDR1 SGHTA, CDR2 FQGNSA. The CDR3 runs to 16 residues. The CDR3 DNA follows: TGTGCCAGCAGCTTAGCGGCGGGGGGGGATATCTATGGCTACACCTTC. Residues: CASSLAAGGDIYGYTF.

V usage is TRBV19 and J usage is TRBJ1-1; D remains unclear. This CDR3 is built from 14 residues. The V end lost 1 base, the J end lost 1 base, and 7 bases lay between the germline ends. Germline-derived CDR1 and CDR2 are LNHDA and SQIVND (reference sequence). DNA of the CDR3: TGTGCCAGTAGTATAGTAGGCGGGAACACTGAAGCTTTCTTT. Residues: CASSIVGGNTEAFF.

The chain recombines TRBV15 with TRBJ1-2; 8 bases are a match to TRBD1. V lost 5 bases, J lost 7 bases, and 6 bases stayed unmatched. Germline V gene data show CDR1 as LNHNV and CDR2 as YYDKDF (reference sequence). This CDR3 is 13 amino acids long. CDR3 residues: CATSARTGTGYTF. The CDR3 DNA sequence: TGTGCCACCAGCGCACGGACAGGGACTGGCTACACCTTC.

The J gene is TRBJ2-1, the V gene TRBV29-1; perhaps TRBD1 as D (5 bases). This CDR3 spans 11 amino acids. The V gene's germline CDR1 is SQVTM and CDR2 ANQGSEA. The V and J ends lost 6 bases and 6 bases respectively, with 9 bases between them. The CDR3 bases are TGCAGCGTAGGTCAGGGCAATGAGCAGTTCTTC. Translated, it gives CSVGQGNEQFF.

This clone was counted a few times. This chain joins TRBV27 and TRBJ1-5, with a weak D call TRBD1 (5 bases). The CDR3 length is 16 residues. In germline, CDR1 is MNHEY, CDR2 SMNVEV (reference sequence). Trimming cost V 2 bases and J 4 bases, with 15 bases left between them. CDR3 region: CASSLRGRAENQPQHF. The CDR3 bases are TGTGCCAGCAGTTTAAGGGGCAGGGCGGAAAATCAGCCCCAGCATTTT.

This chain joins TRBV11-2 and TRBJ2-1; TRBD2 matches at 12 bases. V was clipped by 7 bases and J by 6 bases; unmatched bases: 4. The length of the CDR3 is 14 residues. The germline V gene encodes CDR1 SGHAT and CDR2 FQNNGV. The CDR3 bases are TGTGCCAGCAAAACTAGCGGGAGGTTCAATGAGCAGTTCTTC. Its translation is CASKTSGRFNEQFF.

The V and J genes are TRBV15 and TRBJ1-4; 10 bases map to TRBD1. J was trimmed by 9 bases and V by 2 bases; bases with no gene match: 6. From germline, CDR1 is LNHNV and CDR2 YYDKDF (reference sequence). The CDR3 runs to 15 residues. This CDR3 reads CATSRTGTGDQKLFF. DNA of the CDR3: TGTGCCACCAGCAGAACCGGGACAGGGGATCAAAAACTGTTTTTT. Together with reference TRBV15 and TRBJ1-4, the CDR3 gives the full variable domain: DAMVIQNPRYQVTQFGKPVTLSCSQTLNHNVMYWYQQKSSQAPKLLFHYYDKDFNNEADTPDNFQSRRPNTSFCFLDIRSPGLGDTAMYLCATSRTGTGDQKLFFGSGTQLSVL.

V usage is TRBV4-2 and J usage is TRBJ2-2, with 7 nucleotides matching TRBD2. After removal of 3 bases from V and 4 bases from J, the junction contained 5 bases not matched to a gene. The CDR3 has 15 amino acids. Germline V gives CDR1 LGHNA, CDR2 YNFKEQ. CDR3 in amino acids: CASSQSSGATGELFF. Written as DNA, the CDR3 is TGTGCCAGCAGCCAGTCCAGCGGGGCCACCGGGGAGCTGTTTTTT.

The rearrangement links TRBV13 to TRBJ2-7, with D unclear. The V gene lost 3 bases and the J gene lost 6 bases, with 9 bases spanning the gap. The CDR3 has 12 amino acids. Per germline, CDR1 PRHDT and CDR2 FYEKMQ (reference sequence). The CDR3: CASSFISGEQYF. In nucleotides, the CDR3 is TGTGCCAGCAGCTTCATCTCAGGCGAGCAGTACTTC.

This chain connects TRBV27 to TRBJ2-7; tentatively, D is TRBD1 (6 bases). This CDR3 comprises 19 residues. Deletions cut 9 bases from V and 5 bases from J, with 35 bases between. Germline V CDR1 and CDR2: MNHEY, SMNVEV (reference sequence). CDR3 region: CARNRGVHPPTGSKDEQYF. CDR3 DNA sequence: TGTGCCAGAAACCGTGGGGTCCACCCCCCAACAGGGTCCAAGGACGAGCAGTACTTC.

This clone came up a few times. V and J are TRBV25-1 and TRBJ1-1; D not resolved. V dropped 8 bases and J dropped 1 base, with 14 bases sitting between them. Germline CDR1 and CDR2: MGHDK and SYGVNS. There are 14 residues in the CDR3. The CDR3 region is CASESGPGNTEAFF. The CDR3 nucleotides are TGTGCCAGCGAAAGCGGGCCGGGGAACACTGAAGCTTTCTTT.

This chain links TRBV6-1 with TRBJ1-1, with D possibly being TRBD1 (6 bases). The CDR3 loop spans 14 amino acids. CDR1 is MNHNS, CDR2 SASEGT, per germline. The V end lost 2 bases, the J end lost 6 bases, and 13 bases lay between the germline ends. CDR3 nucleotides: TGTGCCAGCAGTGAACGGGGGGCTATCGCTGAAGCTTTCTTT. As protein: CASSERGAIAEAFF.

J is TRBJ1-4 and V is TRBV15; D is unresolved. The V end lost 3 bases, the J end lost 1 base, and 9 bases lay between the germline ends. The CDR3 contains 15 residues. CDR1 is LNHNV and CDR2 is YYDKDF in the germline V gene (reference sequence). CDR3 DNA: TGTGCCACCAGCAGGGAGGATCTAACTAATGAAAAACTGTTTTTT. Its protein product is CATSREDLTNEKLFF. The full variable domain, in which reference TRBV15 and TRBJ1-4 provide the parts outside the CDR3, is DAMVIQNPRYQVTQFGKPVTLSCSQTLNHNVMYWYQQKSSQAPKLLFHYYDKDFNNEADTPDNFQSRRPNTSFCFLDIRSPGLGDTAMYLCATSREDLTNEKLFFGSGTQLSVL.

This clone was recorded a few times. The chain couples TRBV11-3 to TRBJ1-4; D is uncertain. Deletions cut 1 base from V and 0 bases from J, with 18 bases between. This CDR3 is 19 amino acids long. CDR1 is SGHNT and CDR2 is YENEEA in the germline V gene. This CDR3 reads CASSLVAAATIATNEKLFF. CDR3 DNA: TGTGCCAGCAGCTTAGTGGCCGCAGCCACTATTGCAACTAATGAAAAACTGTTTTTT.

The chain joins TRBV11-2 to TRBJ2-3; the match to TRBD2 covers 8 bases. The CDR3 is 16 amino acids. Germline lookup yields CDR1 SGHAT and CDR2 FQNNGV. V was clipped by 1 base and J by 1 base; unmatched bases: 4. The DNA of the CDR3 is TGTGCCAGCAGCTTAGTCTCGGGAGGGGGCACAGATACGCAGTATTTT. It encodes CASSLVSGGGTDTQYF.

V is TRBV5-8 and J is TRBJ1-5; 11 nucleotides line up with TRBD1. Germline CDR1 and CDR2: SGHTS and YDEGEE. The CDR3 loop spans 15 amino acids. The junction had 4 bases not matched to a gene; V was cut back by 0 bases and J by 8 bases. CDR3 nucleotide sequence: TGTGCCAGCAGCTTGGGGACAGGGGGCGGTAAGCCCCAGCATTTT. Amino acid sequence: CASSLGTGGGKPQHF.

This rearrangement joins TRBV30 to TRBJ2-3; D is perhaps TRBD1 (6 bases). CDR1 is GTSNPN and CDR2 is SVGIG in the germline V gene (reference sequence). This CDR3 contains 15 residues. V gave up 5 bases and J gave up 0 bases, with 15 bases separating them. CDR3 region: CAWDPGHTSTDTQYF. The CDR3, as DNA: TGTGCCTGGGATCCGGGACACACTAGCACAGATACGCAGTATTTT.